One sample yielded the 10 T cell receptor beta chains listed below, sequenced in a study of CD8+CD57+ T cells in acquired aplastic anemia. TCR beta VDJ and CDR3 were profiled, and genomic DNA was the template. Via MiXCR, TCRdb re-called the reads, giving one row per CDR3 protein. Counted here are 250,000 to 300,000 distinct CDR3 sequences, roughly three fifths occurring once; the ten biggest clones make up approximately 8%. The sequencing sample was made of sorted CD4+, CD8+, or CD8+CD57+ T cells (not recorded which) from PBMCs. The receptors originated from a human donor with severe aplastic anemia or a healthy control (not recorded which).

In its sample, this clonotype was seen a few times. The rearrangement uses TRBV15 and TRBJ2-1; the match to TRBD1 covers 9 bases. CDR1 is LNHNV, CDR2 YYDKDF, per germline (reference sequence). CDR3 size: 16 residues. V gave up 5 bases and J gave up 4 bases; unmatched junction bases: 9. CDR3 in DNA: TGTGCCACCAGCCCTCGGACAGGGGAAATGTACAATGAGCAGTTCTTC. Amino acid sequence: CATSPRTGEMYNEQFF.

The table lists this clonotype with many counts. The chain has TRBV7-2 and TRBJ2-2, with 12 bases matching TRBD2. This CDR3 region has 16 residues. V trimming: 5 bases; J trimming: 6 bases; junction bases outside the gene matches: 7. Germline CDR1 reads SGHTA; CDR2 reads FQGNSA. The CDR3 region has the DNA TGTGCCAGCAGCGCATGGACTAGCGGGGCGTCCGGGGAGCTGTTTTTT. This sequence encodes CASSAWTSGASGELFF.

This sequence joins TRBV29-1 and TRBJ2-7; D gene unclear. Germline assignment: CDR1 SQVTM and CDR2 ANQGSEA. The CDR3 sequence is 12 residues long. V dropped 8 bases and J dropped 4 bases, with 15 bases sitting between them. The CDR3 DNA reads TGCAGCTTGGCATTCGGGTCTTACGAGCAGTACTTC. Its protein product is CSLAFGSYEQYF.

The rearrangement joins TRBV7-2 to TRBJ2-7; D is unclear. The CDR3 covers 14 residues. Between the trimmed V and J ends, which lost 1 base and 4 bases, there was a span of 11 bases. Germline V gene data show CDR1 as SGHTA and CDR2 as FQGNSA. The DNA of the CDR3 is TGTGCCAGCAGCTTAGTAAGCGCCTTGTACGAGCAGTACTTC. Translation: CASSLVSALYEQYF.

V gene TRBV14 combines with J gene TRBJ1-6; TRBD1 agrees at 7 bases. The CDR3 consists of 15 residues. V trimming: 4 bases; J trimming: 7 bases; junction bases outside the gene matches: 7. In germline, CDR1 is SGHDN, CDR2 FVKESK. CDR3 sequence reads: CASSLRTGGNSPLHF. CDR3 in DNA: TGTGCCAGCAGCCTTCGGACAGGAGGAAATTCACCCCTCCACTTT.

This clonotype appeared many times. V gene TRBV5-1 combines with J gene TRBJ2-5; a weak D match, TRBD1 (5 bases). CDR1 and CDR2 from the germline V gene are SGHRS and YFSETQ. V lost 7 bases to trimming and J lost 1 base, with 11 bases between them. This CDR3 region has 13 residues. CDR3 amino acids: CASAGIGQETQYF. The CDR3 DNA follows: TGCGCCAGCGCAGGGATTGGCCAAGAGACCCAGTACTTC. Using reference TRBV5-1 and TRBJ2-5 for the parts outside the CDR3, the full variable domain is KAGVTQTPRYLIKTRGQQVTLSCSPISGHRSVSWYQQTPGQGLQFLFEYFSETQRNKGNFPGRFSGRQFSNSRSEMNVSTLELGDSALYLCASAGIGQETQYFGPGTRLLVL.

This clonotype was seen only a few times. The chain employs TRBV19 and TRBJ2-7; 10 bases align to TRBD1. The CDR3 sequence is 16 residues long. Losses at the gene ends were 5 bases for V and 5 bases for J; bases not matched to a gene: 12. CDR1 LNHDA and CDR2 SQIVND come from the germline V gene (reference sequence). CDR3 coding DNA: TGTGCCAGTAGTGCTAAAGGGACAGGGGAAAAACACGAGCAGTACTTC. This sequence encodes CASSAKGTGEKHEQYF.

CDR3 residues: CASSRAGGDEETQYF. The CDR3 DNA reads TGTGCCAGCAGCCGAGCGGGAGGGGATGAAGAGACCCAGTACTTC. The rearrangement links TRBV7-9 to TRBJ2-5, with 10 bases identical to TRBD2. From germline, CDR1 is SEHNR and CDR2 FQNEAQ (reference sequence). The CDR3 extends over 15 amino acids. V was pared by 5 bases and J by 3 bases, with 6 bases of the junction left unmatched. The entire variable domain, with the rest obtained from reference TRBV7-9 and TRBJ2-5, is as follows: DTGVSQNPRHKITKRGQNVTFRCDPISEHNRLYWYRQTLGQGPEFLTYFQNEAQLEKSRLLSDRFSAERPKGSFSTLEIQRTEQGDSAMYLCASSRAGGDEETQYFGPGTRLLVL.

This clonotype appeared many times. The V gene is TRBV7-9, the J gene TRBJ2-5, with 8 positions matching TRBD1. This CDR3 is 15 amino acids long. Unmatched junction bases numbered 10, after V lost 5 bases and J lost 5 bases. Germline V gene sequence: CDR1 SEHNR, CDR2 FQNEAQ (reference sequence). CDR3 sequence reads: CASSPGGRGRETQYF. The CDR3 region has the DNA TGTGCCAGCAGCCCAGGGGGCAGGGGACGGGAGACCCAGTACTTC.

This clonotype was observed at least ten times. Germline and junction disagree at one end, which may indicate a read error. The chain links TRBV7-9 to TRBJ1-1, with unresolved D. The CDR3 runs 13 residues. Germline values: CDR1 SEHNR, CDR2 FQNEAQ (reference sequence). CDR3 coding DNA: TGCGCCAGCAGCTTGGCCGGGAACACTGAAGCTTTCTTT. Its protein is CASSLAGNTEAFF.